Listed below are T cell receptor beta chains from one sample, sequenced in a study of blood T cell repertoires in COVID-19. Profiling relied on immunoSEQ multiplex PCR, and the TCRdb table lists in-frame clones only, not all of them. This table holds approximately 220,000 clones, roughly 80% found once. The source material was peripheral blood. The receptor source for this set is a woman between 65 and 79 years old with acute or convalescent COVID-19. CDR3s include the opening cysteine and the closing phenylalanine or tryptophan. The order of the fields is D gene, J gene, V gene, clone size, CDR3 protein, CDR3 DNA. The D gene is left open where the match is weak. Clone size is stated in some rows and not others, as once, few, many or a class when expanded.

D gene: TRBD1
J gene: TRBJ2-7
V gene: TRBV7-2
clone size: -
CDR3 protein: CASSRTGGIDEQYF
CDR3 DNA: TGTGCCAGCAGCAGGACAGGGGGTATCGACGAGCAGTACTTC

D gene: -
J gene: TRBJ2-1
V gene: TRBV7-9
clone size: -
CDR3 protein: CASSLRQDSYNEQFF
CDR3 DNA: TGTGCCAGCAGCTTACGGCAGGACTCCTACAATGAGCAGTTCTTC

D gene: TRBD1
J gene: TRBJ1-5
V gene: TRBV27
clone size: -
CDR3 protein: CASRRTGGNQPQHF
CDR3 DNA: TGTGCCAGCAGGCGAACAGGGGGCAATCAGCCCCAGCATTTT

D gene: TRBD1
J gene: TRBJ1-5
V gene: TRBV5-5
clone size: -
CDR3 protein: CASGPSTGGTQPQHF
CDR3 DNA: TGTGCCAGCGGACCATCGACAGGGGGAACTCAGCCCCAGCATTTT

D gene: -
J gene: TRBJ2-3
V gene: TRBV11-2
clone size: -
CDR3 protein: CASSLDPQLDTQYF
CDR3 DNA: TGTGCCAGCAGCTTAGATCCACAGCTTGATACGCAGTATTTT

D gene: -
J gene: TRBJ1-5
V gene: TRBV28
clone size: -
CDR3 protein: CATLSRQSILWINQPQHF
CDR3 DNA: TGTGCCACGCTTTCCCGACAGTCCATTCTTTGGATCAATCAGCCCCAGCATTTT

D gene: -
J gene: TRBJ1-1
V gene: TRBV4-1
clone size: once
CDR3 protein: CASSRGQPMNTEAFF
CDR3 DNA: TGCGCCAGCAGCCGAGGACAGCCCATGAACACTGAAGCTTTCTTT

D gene: TRBD1
J gene: TRBJ2-5
V gene: TRBV4-1
clone size: -
CDR3 protein: CASSQRTGHSKETQYF
CDR3 DNA: TGCGCCAGCAGCCAGAGGACAGGGCACTCAAAAGAGACCCAGTACTTC

D gene: -
J gene: TRBJ1-1
V gene: TRBV5-5
clone size: -
CDR3 protein: CASSLGGNTEAFF
CDR3 DNA: TGTGCCAGCAGCTTGGGCGGGAACACTGAAGCTTTCTTT

D gene: -
J gene: TRBJ1-3
V gene: TRBV5-1
clone size: -
CDR3 protein: CASSLASDPGTSSGNTIYF
CDR3 DNA: TGCGCCAGCAGCTTGGCTTCTGATCCAGGGACAAGCTCTGGAAACACCATATATTTT

D gene: -
J gene: TRBJ1-2
V gene: TRBV5-8
clone size: -
CDR3 protein: CATQGTLYGYTF
CDR3 DNA: TGTGCCACCCAGGGGACACTCTATGGCTACACCTTC

D gene: TRBD2
J gene: TRBJ2-3
V gene: TRBV19
clone size: -
CDR3 protein: CASTIAGGTDTQYF
CDR3 DNA: TGTGCCAGTACCATAGCGGGGGGCACAGATACGCAGTATTTT

D gene: -
J gene: TRBJ1-2
V gene: TRBV21-1
clone size: -
CDR3 protein: CASSKDRANYGYTF
CDR3 DNA: TGTGCCAGCAGCAAGGACAGAGCTAACTATGGCTACACCTTC

D gene: -
J gene: TRBJ1-2
V gene: TRBV11-2
clone size: -
CDR3 protein: CASSETQANYGYTF
CDR3 DNA: TGTGCCAGCAGCGAGACACAAGCTAACTATGGCTACACCTTC

D gene: -
J gene: TRBJ1-2
V gene: TRBV12-3/TRBV12-4
clone size: -
CDR3 protein: CASSHLTEHGYTF
CDR3 DNA: TGTGCCAGCAGTCATTTGACAGAACATGGCTACACCTTC

D gene: -
J gene: TRBJ2-7
V gene: TRBV29-1
clone size: -
CDR3 protein: CSVEQAYEQYF
CDR3 DNA: TGCAGCGTTGAACAGGCCTACGAGCAGTACTTC

D gene: -
J gene: TRBJ1-6
V gene: TRBV4-3
clone size: -
CDR3 protein: CASSQEGPTTTYNSPLHF
CDR3 DNA: TGCGCCAGCAGCCAAGAAGGTCCGACCACTACCTATAATTCACCCCTCCACTTT

D gene: TRBD2
J gene: TRBJ2-3
V gene: TRBV13
clone size: -
CDR3 protein: CASRRAGGLDTQYF
CDR3 DNA: TGTGCCAGCAGGCGAGCGGGGGGGCTAGATACGCAGTATTTT

D gene: -
J gene: TRBJ1-1
V gene: TRBV3-1/TRBV3-2
clone size: -
CDR3 protein: CASSDIQGTEAFF
CDR3 DNA: TGTGCCAGCAGCGACATACAGGGTACTGAAGCTTTCTTT

D gene: -
J gene: TRBJ2-3
V gene: TRBV6-5
clone size: -
CDR3 protein: CASSKTRADTQYF
CDR3 DNA: TGTGCCAGCAGCAAGACGCGGGCAGATACGCAGTATTTT

D gene: TRBD1
J gene: TRBJ1-1
V gene: TRBV6-2/TRBV6-3
clone size: -
CDR3 protein: CASSYDRGHTEAFF
CDR3 DNA: TGTGCCAGCAGTTACGACAGGGGGCACACTGAAGCTTTCTTT

D gene: TRBD1
J gene: TRBJ1-2
V gene: TRBV4-3
clone size: -
CDR3 protein: CASSHAPGQGNYGYTF
CDR3 DNA: TGCGCCAGCAGCCATGCCCCGGGACAGGGAAACTATGGCTACACCTTC

D gene: -
J gene: TRBJ2-2
V gene: TRBV28
clone size: -
CDR3 protein: CASSFRRVRNTGELFF
CDR3 DNA: TGTGCCAGCAGTTTCCGCAGGGTCAGGAACACCGGGGAGCTGTTTTTT

D gene: TRBD1
J gene: TRBJ1-2
V gene: TRBV3-1/TRBV3-2
clone size: -
CDR3 protein: CASSHGQGNGYTF
CDR3 DNA: TGTGCCAGCAGCCACGGACAGGGAAATGGCTACACCTTC

D gene: -
J gene: TRBJ1-5
V gene: TRBV5-1
clone size: -
CDR3 protein: CASRPTGYSNQPQHF
CDR3 DNA: TGCGCCAGCAGGCCTACAGGGTATAGCAATCAGCCCCAGCATTTT

D gene: TRBD1
J gene: TRBJ2-7
V gene: TRBV5-4
clone size: -
CDR3 protein: CASSPSGQGAYEQYF
CDR3 DNA: TGTGCCAGCAGCCCCAGTGGACAGGGAGCCTACGAGCAGTACTTC

D gene: -
J gene: TRBJ2-7
V gene: TRBV5-6
clone size: -
CDR3 protein: CASSLRYRVYEQYF
CDR3 DNA: TGTGCCAGCAGCTTGAGATACAGGGTCTACGAGCAGTACTTC

D gene: -
J gene: TRBJ2-7
V gene: TRBV15
clone size: -
CDR3 protein: CATSRDLGHLTYEQYF
CDR3 DNA: TGTGCCACCAGCAGAGATTTGGGACACTTAACCTACGAGCAGTACTTC

D gene: -
J gene: TRBJ1-2
V gene: TRBV7-9
clone size: -
CDR3 protein: CASSLGGFYGYTF
CDR3 DNA: TGTGCCAGCAGCTTGGGGGGATTTTATGGCTACACCTTC

D gene: -
J gene: TRBJ1-4
V gene: TRBV11-2
clone size: -
CDR3 protein: CASSLSGGRNEKLFF
CDR3 DNA: TGTGCCAGCAGCTTATCAGGAGGGAGGAATGAAAAACTGTTTTTT

D gene: -
J gene: TRBJ1-2
V gene: TRBV6-2/TRBV6-3
clone size: -
CDR3 protein: CASSTLTAPEGLYGYTF
CDR3 DNA: TGTGCCAGCAGTACCCTGACAGCCCCAGAAGGCCTCTATGGCTACACCTTC

D gene: -
J gene: TRBJ1-1
V gene: TRBV5-1
clone size: -
CDR3 protein: CASSANQGLNTEAFF
CDR3 DNA: TGCGCCAGCAGCGCAAACCAGGGGCTGAACACTGAAGCTTTCTTT

D gene: -
J gene: TRBJ1-1
V gene: TRBV11-1
clone size: -
CDR3 protein: CASSSQDRANTEAFF
CDR3 DNA: TGTGCCAGCAGCTCACAGGATCGCGCTAACACTGAAGCTTTCTTT

D gene: TRBD1
J gene: TRBJ2-5
V gene: TRBV7-9
clone size: -
CDR3 protein: CASTPSGQIQETQYF
CDR3 DNA: TGTGCCAGCACCCCTTCGGGACAGATTCAAGAGACCCAGTACTTC

D gene: -
J gene: TRBJ1-1
V gene: TRBV3-1/TRBV3-2
clone size: -
CDR3 protein: CASSVRDTEAFF
CDR3 DNA: TGTGCCAGCAGCGTCCGGGACACTGAAGCTTTCTTT